This TCR beta chain emerged from a study of blood T cell repertoires in COVID-19. Study-wide background: Acute-phase and convalescent COVID-19 samples originated in the United States, Italy and Spain. Sources were T cells, B-cell-depleted T cells, or PBMCs; the material itself was cDNA or gDNA.

The CDR3 has 15 amino acids. The V end was cut by 1 base, the J end by 5 bases, with 15 bases between. CDR1 and CDR2 (germline): SEHNR, FQNEAQ (reference sequence). Study processing details: Amplification of reference gene primers provided the estimated nucleated cell counts. Sequenced by immunoSEQ multiplex PCR; TCRdb stores in-frame clones only, minus some. V, J and clone size are taken as reported in that table, and D and trimming were inferred from the DNA itself. The sample records about 110,000 clones, approximately 84% being singletons. The sequence was obtained from a human donor in a cohort sampled during active COVID-19. Sequenced sample: peripheral blood. The rearrangement uses TRBV7-9 and TRBJ2-7; D is possibly TRBD2 (6 bases). The CDR3 nucleotides are TGTGCCAGCAGCTTAGATGGAGGGAGAATCGACGAGCAGTACTTC. Protein product: CASSLDGGRIDEQYF.